This paragraph covers one T cell receptor beta chain sequence. This clone came up once. Its antigen is unknown. Per-nucleotide qualities are absent, and no much larger clonotype sits a single base away. Taken with the paper, the label for time point translates to: sample from adult after SARS-CoV-2 infection, after symptom onset. Two convalescent COVID-19 patients, sampled after symptom onset from adults with prior SARS-CoV-2 infection, were also TCR-sequenced for comparison. The sample comes from a study of T cell responses to AZD1222 COVID-19 vaccine (dated by TCRdb to the early 2020s). Describing the broader study: TCR sequencing covered approximately 230 trial participants: about 210 given two doses of AZD1222 and 26 given two doses of MenACWY control vaccine. Trial participants were enrolled into age subgroups of 18-55, 56-69 and 70-plus years, which contained around 150, 28 and 57 TCR-sequenced participants, respectively. The paper as a whole reports these results and caveats: After two AZD1222 doses, both the breadth and the depth of spike-specific TCRs were significantly higher than at day 0 and than in MenACWY recipients. Nearly half of unique spike-specific TCRs reportedly recognized epitopes outside regions mutated in the B.1.351 and B.1.1.7 variants. Most participants were white British and females outnumbered males, and the authors suggested that clonal diversity may have been underestimated. Vaccine-associated CD4 TCRs spanned the whole spike protein, with dominant responses in regions 160-218 and 743-854. Conclusions about previously exposed vaccinees are limited because only a handful of AZD1222 recipients were SARS-CoV-2 seropositive at baseline. In the small 56-69-year group, the increase in depth fell short of significance, most likely because of low power. Because no day 14 peak-response samples were available, repertoires were characterized only after the peak T cell response.

The CDR3 regions of human TCRbeta chains were analyzed by immunosequencing. The study's own analysis went as follows. Repertoire TCRs were checked for matches against a reference library of SARS-CoV-2-specific TCRs that had been generated using the MIRA antigen-specificity platform. Breadth meant the fraction of unique TCRs that were SARS-CoV-2-associated, whereas depth meant the fraction of total T cells that were SARS-CoV-2-associated. Using the MIRA data, every spike-specific TCR was mapped to the spike region that the TCR reacted to and assigned to either a CD4 or a CD8 class. Log10-transformed breadth and depth values were compared by one-way ANOVA with Sidak's multiple comparisons tests. The table was pulled from immuneACCESS by TCRdb, which kept in-frame rearrangements only. Such tables lose some clones; where checked, under half of the loss comes from unresolved V genes, and the rest has no known cause. V, J and clone size derive from that table, while D and trimming were established from the DNA sequence. This sample lists around 140,000 clones; more than 85% were detected once. The top ten clonotypes cover approximately 12% of the sample.

The V and J ends are trimmed by 3 bases and 3 bases, leaving 7 bases between them. CDR1 and CDR2 are read off the germline V gene (reference sequence) as DFQATT and SNEGSKA. There are 12 amino acids in the CDR3, from cysteine to phenylalanine inclusive. The entry retains the CDR3 DNA only, 36 bases that are in frame from base 1. Here the sequenced sample was peripheral blood, taken after recovery from COVID-19. This TCR was sampled from an adult who had recovered from COVID-19. The rearrangement combines TRBV20-1 with TRBJ2-3, with no reliable assignment of the D segment. This receptor carries the CDR3 CSASILTDTQYF. In nucleotides, the sequence is TGCAGTGCTAGTATCCTAACAGATACGCAGTATTTT.